Shown below are 26 T cell receptor beta chains from a single sample sequenced in a study of blood T cell repertoires in COVID-19. Data came from immunoSEQ multiplex PCR; TCRdb stores just in-frame clones and leaves some out. The sample consists of 430,000 or so clones, roughly 90% of them appearing once. The sample taken for sequencing was peripheral blood. These receptors all come from a man aged 18-30 years with COVID-19, enrolled during active disease.

As for this clone: This sample includes further DNA sequences coding for the same CDR3. The chain is built from TRBV6-5 and TRBJ1-2, with unresolved D. The CDR3 has 12 amino acids. Germline CDR1 and CDR2: MNHEY and SVGAGI. The germline V and J ends were trimmed by 5 bases and 6 bases, with 10 bases remaining between them. The CDR3 is CASSTGGDGYTF. The CDR3 bases are TGTGCCAGCAGTACTGGTGGTGATGGCTACACCTTC.

J is TRBJ2-1 and V is TRBV15; weak D call: TRBD1 (5 bases). Trimming took 5 bases from V and 1 from J, leaving 15 bases between them. Germline values: CDR1 LNHNV, CDR2 YYDKDF (reference sequence). The CDR3 is 16 residues long. CDR3: CATSLGVRRSYNEQFF. DNA of the CDR3: TGTGCCACCAGCCTAGGGGTGCGTAGGTCCTACAATGAGCAGTTCTTC.

V is TRBV2 and J is TRBJ1-2, with a weak D call TRBD1 (6 bases). The CDR3 extends over 13 amino acids. Germline V gene data show CDR1 as SNHLY and CDR2 as FYNNEI. Trimming pared 6 bases from V and 3 bases from J, leaving 11 bases between. The CDR3: CASRTGGYYGYTF. CDR3 nucleotide sequence: TGTGCCAGCAGGACAGGTGGTTACTATGGCTACACCTTC.

The J gene is TRBJ1-1, the V gene TRBV29-1, with D unresolved. V was pared by 5 bases and J by 0 bases, with 13 bases between. The CDR3 consists of 14 residues. Per the germline V gene, CDR1 is SQVTM and CDR2 is ANQGSEA. CDR3: CSVREPSMNTEAFF. The DNA of the CDR3 is TGCAGCGTTCGCGAACCTTCTATGAACACTGAAGCTTTCTTT.

The chain uses TRBV11-3 and TRBJ2-2; D is ambiguous. Germline V gene lookup returns CDR1 SGHNT and CDR2 YENEEA. With 5 bases removed from V and 8 bases from J, the gap between germline ends came to 15 bases. The CDR3 has 14 amino acids. CDR3 protein: CASSEQETPGELFF. DNA for the CDR3: TGTGCCAGCAGCGAGCAAGAGACTCCAGGGGAGCTGTTTTTT.

V is TRBV6-4 and J is TRBJ1-4, with a tentative D call TRBD1 (6 bases). Trimming pared 6 bases from V and 0 bases from J, leaving 23 bases between. The CDR3 contains 19 residues. Per the germline V gene, CDR1 is MRHNA and CDR2 is SNTAGT. CDR3 residues: CASRPVGSSGASTNEKLFF. For the CDR3, the DNA is TGTGCCAGCAGACCTGTGGGGTCCTCAGGGGCCTCAACTAATGAAAAACTGTTTTTT.

V gene TRBV30 combines with J gene TRBJ2-7; tentative D call: TRBD2 (6 bases). Between the trimmed V and J ends, which lost 5 bases and 0 bases, there was a span of 11 bases. The CDR3 extends over 13 amino acids. In germline, CDR1 is GTSNPN, CDR2 SVGIG (reference sequence). CDR3 nucleotide sequence: TGTGCCTGGCACTTGGGGGGCTCCTACGAGCAGTACTTC. It specifies CAWHLGGSYEQYF.

The chain has TRBV6-1 and TRBJ1-2; 7 nucleotides agree with TRBD1. After removal of 0 bases from V and 6 bases from J, the junction contained 4 bases not matched to a gene. The CDR3 is made up of 14 amino acids. Germline assignment: CDR1 MNHNS and CDR2 SASEGT. This CDR3 is CASSEAGGADGYTF. In DNA, the CDR3 is TGTGCCAGCAGTGAAGCAGGGGGCGCTGATGGCTACACCTTC.

The chain combines TRBV7-6 with TRBJ2-7, with TRBD1 identical over 7 bases. The CDR3 has 15 residues. The trim removed 1 base at V and 6 bases at J, leaving 9 bases unmatched. Germline lookup yields CDR1 SGHVS and CDR2 FNYEAQ. CDR3 loop: CASSLGRGQGGEQYF. The CDR3 DNA reads TGTGCCAGCAGCTTAGGTAGGGGGCAGGGCGGCGAGCAGTACTTC.

The V call is TRBV11-3, the J call TRBJ1-1, with D hard to call. V was shortened by 6 bases and J by 1 base, with 15 bases between the two germline ends. Germline V lookup: CDR1 SGHNT, CDR2 YENEEA. This CDR3 region has 15 residues. CDR3 nucleotide sequence: TGTGCCAGCAGGTCCGGGGAGGGCCCGAACACTGAAGCTTTCTTT. Its translation: CASRSGEGPNTEAFF.

This chain links TRBV7-9 with TRBJ1-2, with 9 bases fitting TRBD1. Germline CDR1 and CDR2: SEHNR and FQNEAQ (reference sequence). V dropped 5 bases and J dropped 3; count of bases not matched to a gene: 1. CDR3 size: 13 residues. The CDR3: CASSRTGDYGYTF. The CDR3 nucleotides are TGTGCCAGCAGCCGGACAGGGGACTATGGCTACACCTTC.

The chain joins TRBV5-6 to TRBJ1-1, with 8 positions matching TRBD1. This CDR3 contains 14 residues. Germline assignment: CDR1 SGHDT and CDR2 YYEEEE. The V and J ends lost 4 bases and 4 bases, in that order; junction bases with no gene match: 6. CDR3 loop: CASSVDRVGTEAFF. CDR3 sequence (DNA): TGTGCCAGCAGCGTGGACAGGGTCGGCACTGAAGCTTTCTTT.

The V call is TRBV7-8, the J call TRBJ1-5; the D is unclear. V lost 3 bases and J 3 bases, leaving 9 bases between the germline ends. Germline loops: CDR1 SGHVS, CDR2 FQNEAQ. The CDR3 runs 14 residues. The CDR3 loop reads CASSFPGYNQPQHF. The CDR3 coding sequence is TGTGCCAGCAGCTTCCCCGGTTACAATCAGCCCCAGCATTTT. Combining the CDR3 with reference TRBV7-8 and TRBJ1-5 gives the whole variable domain GAGVSQSPRYKVAKRGQDVALRCDPISGHVSLFWYQQALGQGPEFLTYFQNEAQLDKSGLPSDRFFAERPEGSVSTLKIQRTQQEDSAVYLCASSFPGYNQPQHFGDGTRLSIL.

The chain couples TRBV29-1 to TRBJ2-1, with a weak D call TRBD2 (6 bases). The length of the CDR3 is 13 residues. Germline CDR1 SQVTM, CDR2 ANQGSEA. V was trimmed by 8 bases and J by 0 bases, leaving 11 bases between them. Written as DNA, the CDR3 is TGCAGCCTAGGGACTCACTCCTACAATGAGCAGTTCTTC. This encodes CSLGTHSYNEQFF.

The chain has TRBV7-9 and TRBJ2-2, with 7 nucleotides matching TRBD1. Trimming cost V 5 bases and J 5 bases; bases outside gene matches: 11. There are 16 residues in the CDR3. Looked up from germline, CDR1 is SEHNR and CDR2 is FQNEAQ (reference sequence). CDR3 nucleotide sequence: TGTGCCAGCAGCGCCGGTTCTGACAGGGTAACCGGGGAGCTGTTTTTT. This codes for CASSAGSDRVTGELFF.

This clone appeared once. The rearrangement uses TRBV19 and TRBJ1-1, with a weak D call TRBD1 (5 bases). This CDR3 is built from 16 residues. CDR1 and CDR2 from the germline V gene are LNHDA and SQIVND (reference sequence). Trimming cost V 6 bases and J 4 bases, with 21 bases left between them. The CDR3 DNA is TGTGCCAGTAGCCTCTCCTTCGGGGGGAGCGGCACTGAAGCTTTCTTT. It yields the protein CASSLSFGGSGTEAFF. The complete variable domain, with remaining parts taken from reference TRBV19 and TRBJ1-1, reads DGGITQSPKYLFRKEGQNVTLSCEQNLNHDAMYWYRQDPGQGLRLIYYSQIVNDFQKGDIAEGYSVSREKKESFPLTVTSAQKNPTAFYLCASSLSFGGSGTEAFFGQGTRLTVV.

J is TRBJ2-1 and V is TRBV27; 9 nucleotides line up with TRBD2. Germline CDR1 reads MNHEY; CDR2 reads SMNVEV (reference sequence). The CDR3 has 14 amino acids. Trimming removed 5 bases from V and 6 bases from J; junction bases left unmatched: 5. The CDR3 DNA reads TGTGCCAGCAGTAAGACTAGCGGAAGCAATGAGCAGTTCTTC. This codes for CASSKTSGSNEQFF.

The chain combines TRBV5-1 with TRBJ2-5, with a weak D call TRBD2 (6 bases). V was trimmed by 0 bases and J by 5 bases, leaving 14 bases between them. The CDR3 has 15 residues. The V gene's germline CDR1 is SGHRS and CDR2 YFSETQ. CDR3 sequence (DNA): TGCGCCAGCAGCTTGGTTAGCGGAGGTGGGGAGACCCAGTACTTC. It encodes CASSLVSGGGETQYF. The variable domain in full, completed from reference TRBV5-1 and TRBJ2-5, reads KAGVTQTPRYLIKTRGQQVTLSCSPISGHRSVSWYQQTPGQGLQFLFEYFSETQRNKGNFPGRFSGRQFSNSRSEMNVSTLELGDSALYLCASSLVSGGGETQYFGPGTRLLVL.

V and J are TRBV27 and TRBJ2-2; D not certain. This CDR3 spans 12 amino acids. V lost 3 bases and J lost 4, with 3 bases in between. CDR1 and CDR2 from the germline V gene are MNHEY and SMNVEV (reference sequence). CDR3 bases: TGTGCCAGCAGTTTTCTCACCGGGGAGCTGTTTTTT. Encoded protein: CASSFLTGELFF.

This clone is a singleton in its sample. The V gene is TRBV6-5, the J gene TRBJ2-1; no clear D. Germline CDR1 MNHEY, CDR2 SVGAGI. CDR3 length equals 15 residues. The V gene lost 6 bases and the J gene lost 4 bases, with 16 bases spanning the gap. CDR3 bases: TGTGCCAGCAGGCTCGATTCAGGTTTATACAATGAGCAGTTCTTC. It yields the protein CASRLDSGLYNEQFF.

The chain joins TRBV19 to TRBJ2-5, with TRBD2 matching over 10 bases. Germline assignment: CDR1 LNHDA and CDR2 SQIVND (reference sequence). V shed 4 bases and J 5 bases; nucleotides not matched to a gene: 10. This CDR3 spans 16 amino acids. The CDR3 DNA is TGTGCCAGTAGTACCCTTAAGCGGGGGGGCCGGGAGACCCAGTACTTC. It specifies CASSTLKRGGRETQYF.

CDR3 coding DNA: TGCGCCAGCAGCCAAGCCGCCGGTTCTACCTACGAGCAGTACTTC. Translated, it gives CASSQAAGSTYEQYF. The gene calls are TRBV4-1 and TRBJ2-7; no reliable D call. CDR3 length: 15 amino acids. Germline V gene sequence: CDR1 MGHRA, CDR2 YSYEKL. The ends were cut back, 1 base at V and 2 bases at J, with 12 bases in the middle.

The chain employs TRBV10-1 and TRBJ2-2; 8 nucleotides match TRBD1. Unmatched junction bases numbered 7, after V lost 6 bases and J lost 7 bases. The CDR3 contains 14 residues. Germline V gene lookup returns CDR1 WNHNN and CDR2 SYGVQD (reference sequence). The CDR3 reads CASSPGQGNGELFF. CDR3 DNA: TGCGCCAGCAGCCCCGGACAGGGAAACGGGGAGCTGTTTTTT.

Notes on this clone: This specimen includes other DNA sequences encoding the same CDR3. The chain is built from TRBV6-5 and TRBJ1-6, with D perhaps matching TRBD1 (6 bases). With 6 bases removed from V and 8 bases from J, the gap between germline ends came to 8 bases. This CDR3 spans 12 amino acids. Germline-derived CDR1 and CDR2 are MNHEY and SVGAGI. CDR3 sequence reads: CASSRQDSPLHF. The CDR3 DNA follows: TGTGCCAGCAGCAGACAGGATTCACCCCTCCACTTT.

The chain uses TRBV6-5 and TRBJ2-7, with D tentatively TRBD2 (7 bases). The CDR3 runs 13 residues. Deletions cut 10 bases from V and 7 bases from J, with 20 bases between. The germline gives CDR1 MNHEY, CDR2 SVGAGI. In nucleotides, the CDR3 is TGTGCCACCATGGCGGGGGCGTCTGGGGAGCAGTACTTC. Its translation: CATMAGASGEQYF.

This clone has only a few counts. The chain carries TRBV25-1 and TRBJ2-1, with TRBD1 matching over 9 bases. With 4 bases clipped from V and 2 bases from J, the junction kept 3 bases outside the gene matches. CDR1 is MGHDK and CDR2 is SYGVNS in the germline V gene. CDR3 length: 15 residues. The CDR3 bases are TGTGCCAGCAGTGCCAGACAGGGGGCCTACAATGAGCAGTTCTTC. Translating gives CASSARQGAYNEQFF. Complete variable domain (other parts from reference TRBV25-1 and TRBJ2-1): EADIYQTPRYLVIGTGKKITLECSQTMGHDKMYWYQQDPGMELHLIHYSYGVNSTEKGDLSSESTVSRIRTEHFPLTLESARPSHTSQYLCASSARQGAYNEQFFGPGTRLTVL.